These 15 T cell receptor beta chains came from one sample sequenced in a study of blood T cell repertoires in COVID-19. Some clones are missing from TCRdb's copy, which holds only in-frame ones; the method was immunoSEQ multiplex PCR. The table records tens of thousands of clones, approximately 80% of them present only once. Source material: peripheral blood. The receptors shown here come from an older man with active or convalescent COVID-19.

The chain employs TRBV20-1 and TRBJ2-2; 7 nucleotides match TRBD1. This CDR3 is 16 amino acids long. In germline, CDR1 is DFQATT, CDR2 SNEGSKA (reference sequence). Unmatched junction bases numbered 13, after V lost 3 bases and J lost 6 bases. CDR3 region: CSASFRRGQSAGELFF. CDR3 coding DNA: TGCAGTGCTAGTTTTCGTAGGGGGCAGTCCGCCGGGGAGCTGTTTTTT.

The CDR3 reads CASSRTTDYEQYF. DNA of the CDR3: TGTGCCAGTAGTAGAACGACAGACTACGAGCAGTACTTC. The V call is TRBV19, the J call TRBJ2-7; D might be TRBD1 (5 bases). This CDR3 spans 13 amino acids. Germline CDR1 and CDR2: LNHDA and SQIVND (reference sequence). With 4 bases removed from V and 3 bases from J, the gap between germline ends came to 10 bases.

The V call is TRBV7-6, the J call TRBJ2-1; TRBD1 agrees at 8 bases. Germline CDR1 and CDR2: SGHVS and FNYEAQ. CDR3 length: 15 amino acids. J was trimmed by 7 bases and V by 5 bases; bases with no gene match: 10. The CDR3 loop reads CASSPGQGSPNEQFF. The CDR3 DNA reads as TGTGCCAGCAGCCCCGGACAGGGAAGTCCTAATGAGCAGTTCTTC.

The V call is TRBV7-6, the J call TRBJ2-3; perhaps TRBD2 as D (6 bases). The CDR3 is made up of 14 amino acids. CDR1 and CDR2 (germline): SGHVS, FNYEAQ. V was trimmed by 5 bases and J by 3 bases, leaving 12 bases between them. The CDR3 DNA follows: TGTGCCAGCAGCCCCAGGCGGGATACAGATACGCAGTATTTT. Amino acids: CASSPRRDTDTQYF.

Only one count was recorded for this clone. The CDR3 DNA sequence: TGTGCCTGGAGAGGGGGGGACACCGGGGAGCTGTTTTTT. Its translation: CAWRGGDTGELFF. The chain is built from TRBV30 and TRBJ2-2; perhaps TRBD2 as D (7 bases). Trimming shortened V by 3 bases and J by 3 bases, and 8 bases separated the two germline ends. There are 13 residues in the CDR3. In germline, CDR1 is GTSNPN, CDR2 SVGIG (reference sequence).

V and J are TRBV30 and TRBJ2-1; D is possibly TRBD2 (6 bases). V lost 2 bases, J lost 5 bases, and 16 bases lay in between. The CDR3 extends over 15 amino acids. Looked up from germline, CDR1 is GTSNPN and CDR2 is SVGIG (reference sequence). The CDR3 protein is CAWSSGSHTHNEQFF. The CDR3 nucleotides read TGTGCCTGGAGTTCCGGGAGTCACACACACAATGAGCAGTTCTTC.

This clone is a singleton in its sample. The J gene is TRBJ2-3, the V gene TRBV6-5; TRBD1 aligns across 10 bases. J lost 4 bases, V lost 6 bases, and 1 base had no gene match. The length of the CDR3 is 13 residues. Per germline, CDR1 MNHEY and CDR2 SVGAGI. This chain's CDR3 is CASSDRGPDTQYF. CDR3 in DNA: TGTGCCAGCAGCGACAGGGGGCCAGATACGCAGTATTTT.

The rearrangement joins TRBV15 to TRBJ2-2; D uncertain. The CDR3 runs 14 residues. Germline CDR1 reads LNHNV; CDR2 reads YYDKDF (reference sequence). V lost 3 bases to trimming and J lost 1 base, with 6 bases between them. CDR3 residues: CATSSGGNTGELFF. The CDR3 DNA reads TGTGCCACCAGCAGCGGCGGGAACACCGGGGAGCTGTTTTTT. The full variable domain, rest sourced from reference TRBV15 and TRBJ2-2, is DAMVIQNPRYQVTQFGKPVTLSCSQTLNHNVMYWYQQKSSQAPKLLFHYYDKDFNNEADTPDNFQSRRPNTSFCFLDIRSPGLGDTAMYLCATSSGGNTGELFFGEGSRLTVL.

The genes are TRBV5-1 and TRBJ1-1, with TRBD1 matching over 7 bases. V was pared by 4 bases and J by 3 bases, with 6 bases of the junction left unmatched. This CDR3 is 14 amino acids long. Germline V gene sequence: CDR1 SGHRS, CDR2 YFSETQ. CDR3 DNA: TGCGCCAGCAGCGTATACGGGACAGACACTGAAGCTTTCTTT. This translates into CASSVYGTDTEAFF. Complete variable domain (other parts from reference TRBV5-1 and TRBJ1-1): KAGVTQTPRYLIKTRGQQVTLSCSPISGHRSVSWYQQTPGQGLQFLFEYFSETQRNKGNFPGRFSGRQFSNSRSEMNVSTLELGDSALYLCASSVYGTDTEAFFGQGTRLTVV.

The chain joins TRBV7-9 to TRBJ1-1; 9 bases match TRBD1. V lost 0 bases to trimming and J lost 3 bases; unmatched junction nucleotides: 2. The CDR3 has 15 residues. Germline V gives CDR1 SEHNR, CDR2 FQNEAQ (reference sequence). Written as DNA, the CDR3 is TGTGCCAGCAGCTTAGCCGGGACAGGGTACACTGAAGCTTTCTTT. Amino acid sequence: CASSLAGTGYTEAFF.

The CDR3 sequence: CASRARDTILLNTGELFF. The CDR3 bases are TGTGCCAGCAGGGCCCGGGACACGATACTACTGAACACCGGGGAGCTGTTTTTT. The genes are TRBV2 and TRBJ2-2, with D maybe TRBD1 (6 bases). Germline V gene lookup returns CDR1 SNHLY and CDR2 FYNNEI. The CDR3 runs 18 residues. V lost 6 bases and J 1 base, leaving 21 bases between the germline ends.

The J gene is TRBJ1-3, the V gene TRBV6-5; a weak D match, TRBD1 (6 bases). Germline CDR1 MNHEY, CDR2 SVGAGI. V was cut by 0 bases and J by 8 bases, with 17 bases left in between. The CDR3 spans 16 residues. The CDR3 bases are TGTGCCAGCAGTTACTCGTTCGGGGGGGCGACCGACACCATATATTTT. Translation: CASSYSFGGATDTIYF.

V gene TRBV28 combines with J gene TRBJ1-1, with D possibly TRBD1 on 6 matching bases. Between the trimmed V and J ends, which lost 6 bases and 9 bases, there was a span of 14 bases. The CDR3 has 12 residues. Germline loops: CDR1 MDHEN, CDR2 SYDVKM. The DNA of the CDR3 is TGTGCCAGCAGGGCCCCCGGGACAAAAGCTTTCTTT. Its protein product is CASRAPGTKAFF.

V gene TRBV6-5 combines with J gene TRBJ1-6, with 9 nucleotides matching TRBD1. Germline V gene data show CDR1 as MNHEY and CDR2 as SVGAGI. There are 15 residues in the CDR3. V was pared by 5 bases and J by 8 bases, with 7 bases of the junction left unmatched. CDR3 amino acids: CASSNPGQGHSPLHF. DNA for the CDR3: TGTGCCAGCAGTAATCCGGGACAGGGTCATTCACCCCTCCACTTT.

The V call is TRBV6-6, the J call TRBJ1-1; D call uncertain. CDR3 length: 12 amino acids. Trimming removed 8 bases at V and 0 bases at J, with 7 bases between. Germline lookup yields CDR1 MNHNY and CDR2 SVGAGI (reference sequence). CDR3 loop: CASVALNTEAFF. CDR3 in DNA: TGTGCCAGCGTGGCATTGAACACTGAAGCTTTCTTT.